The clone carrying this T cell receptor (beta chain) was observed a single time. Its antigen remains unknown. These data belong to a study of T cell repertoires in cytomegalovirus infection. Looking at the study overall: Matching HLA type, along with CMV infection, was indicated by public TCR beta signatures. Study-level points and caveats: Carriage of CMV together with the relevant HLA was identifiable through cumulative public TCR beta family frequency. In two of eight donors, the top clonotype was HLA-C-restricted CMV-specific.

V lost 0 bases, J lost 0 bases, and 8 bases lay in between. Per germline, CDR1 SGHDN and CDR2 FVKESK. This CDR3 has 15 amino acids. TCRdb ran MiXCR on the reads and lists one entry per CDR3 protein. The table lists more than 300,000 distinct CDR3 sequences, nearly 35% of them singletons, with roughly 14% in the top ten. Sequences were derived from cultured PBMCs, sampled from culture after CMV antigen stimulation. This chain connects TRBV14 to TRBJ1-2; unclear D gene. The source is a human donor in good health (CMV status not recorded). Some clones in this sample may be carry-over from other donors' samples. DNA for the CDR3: TGTGCCAGCAGCCAAGAGGTCGGAGCTAACTATGGCTACACCTTC. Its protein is CASSQEVGANYGYTF.